This TCR beta chain derives from a study of T cell changes during pregnancy in multiple sclerosis. This table comes from immunoSEQ multiplex PCR, and its TCRdb copy is limited to in-frame clones, with some not included. The sample has 40,000 to 45,000 clones; around nine tenths are singletons. In its sample, this clone was seen once. CDR3 length: 13 amino acids. Germline CDR1 is SGHKS and CDR2 is YYEKEE (reference sequence). The V end was cut by 0 bases, the J end by 1 base, with 4 bases between. The sequence was obtained from a female donor with multiple sclerosis, enrolled in a pregnancy study. The chain combines TRBV5-5 with TRBJ2-5; D call uncertain. This sample comprised CD4+ T cells from peripheral blood mononuclear cells, obtained after pregnancy. This CDR3 is CASSLVFQETQYF. CDR3 DNA sequence: TGTGCCAGCAGCTTGGTCTTCCAAGAGACCCAGTACTTC.